This T cell receptor beta chain was captured by sequencing in a study of shared clonotypes between healthy human individuals. The donors were adults (healthy and HIV-negative) with no recent acute infections or vaccinations. The authors divided CD4+ cells into CD45RA+ naive and CD45RA-negative memory subsets. The ends lost 3 bases at V and 5 bases at J; junction bases unmatched: 8. Germline V gene sequence: CDR1 SGHRS, CDR2 YFSETQ. This CDR3 comprises 16 residues. In replicate PCRs of sorted subsets, roughly 200 ng DNA, about 30,000 T cell genomes, was used. Data came from immunoSEQ multiplex PCR; TCRdb stores just in-frame clones and leaves some out. The sample has roughly 1.4 million clones, 98% to 99% seen once. Turning to this clone: Its target is unknown.

Study-wide results and caveats: Incompleteness in sorted-subset sequencing, despite large depth, was shown by rarefaction.

Sample: naive CD4+ T cells sorted from blood. The subset denotes: CD45RA+ positively selected. V is TRBV5-1 and J is TRBJ2-3; 11 bases align to TRBD2. The receptor was derived from a young man in good health. The CDR3 loop is CASSSGLAGTGDTQYF. CDR3 nucleotides: TGCGCCAGCAGCTCAGGACTAGCGGGTACGGGAGATACGCAGTATTTT.